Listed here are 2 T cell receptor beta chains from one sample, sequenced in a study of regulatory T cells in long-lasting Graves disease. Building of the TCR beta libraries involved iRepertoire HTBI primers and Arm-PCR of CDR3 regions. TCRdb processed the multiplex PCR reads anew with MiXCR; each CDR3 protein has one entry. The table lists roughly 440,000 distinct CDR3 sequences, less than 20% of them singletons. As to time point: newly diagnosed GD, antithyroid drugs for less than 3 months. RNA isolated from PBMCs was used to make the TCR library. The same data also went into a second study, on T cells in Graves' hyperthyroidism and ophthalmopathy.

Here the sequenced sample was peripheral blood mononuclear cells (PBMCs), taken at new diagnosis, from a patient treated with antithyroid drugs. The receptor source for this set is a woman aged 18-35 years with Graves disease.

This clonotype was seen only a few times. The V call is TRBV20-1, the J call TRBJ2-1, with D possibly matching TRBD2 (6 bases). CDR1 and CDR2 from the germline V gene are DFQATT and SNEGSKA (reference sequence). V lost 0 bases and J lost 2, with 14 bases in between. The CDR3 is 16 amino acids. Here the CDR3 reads CSARDRRLATYNEQFF. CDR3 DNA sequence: TGCAGTGCTAGAGATCGTCGGCTAGCGACCTACAATGAGCAGTTCTTC.

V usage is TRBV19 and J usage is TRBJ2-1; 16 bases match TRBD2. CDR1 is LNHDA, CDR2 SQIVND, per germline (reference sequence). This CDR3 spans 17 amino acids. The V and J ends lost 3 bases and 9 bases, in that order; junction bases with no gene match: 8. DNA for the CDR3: TGTGCCAGTAGTATTGGGACTAGCGGGAGGGGTTCTCGTGAGCAGTTCTTC. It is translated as CASSIGTSGRGSREQFF.